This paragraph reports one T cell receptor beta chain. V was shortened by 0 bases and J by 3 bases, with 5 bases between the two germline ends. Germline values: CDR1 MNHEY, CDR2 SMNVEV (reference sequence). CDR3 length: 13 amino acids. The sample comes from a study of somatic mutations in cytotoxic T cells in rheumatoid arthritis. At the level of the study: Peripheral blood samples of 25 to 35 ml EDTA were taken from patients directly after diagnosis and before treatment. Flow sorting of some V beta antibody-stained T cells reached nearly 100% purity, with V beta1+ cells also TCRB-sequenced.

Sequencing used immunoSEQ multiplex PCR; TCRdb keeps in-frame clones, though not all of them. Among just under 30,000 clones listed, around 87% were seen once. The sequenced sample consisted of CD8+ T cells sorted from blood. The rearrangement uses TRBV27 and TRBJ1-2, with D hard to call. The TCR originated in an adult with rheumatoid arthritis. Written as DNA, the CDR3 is TGTGCCAGCAGTTTATCCCCCCACTATGGCTACACCTTC. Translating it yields CASSLSPHYGYTF.